This entry is about one T cell receptor (beta chain). This CDR3 region has 15 residues. Germline CDR1 reads LGHNA; CDR2 reads YNFKEQ. The trim removed 5 bases at V and 5 bases at J, leaving 5 bases unmatched. In the authors' methods: For nucleated cells, counts were estimated from reference gene primer amplification. Using immunoSEQ multiplex PCR, the repertoire was profiled, and TCRdb retains in-frame clones only, with some absent. The DNA gave D and trimming, while V, J and clone size come from that table. There are under 60,000 clones in the sample; approximately 84% occur only once, and 3.5% lies in the top ten. The data belong to a study of blood T cell repertoires in COVID-19. Looking at the study overall: From the United States, Italy and Spain came samples of acute and convalescent COVID-19.

Sequenced: peripheral blood. This chain uses TRBV4-2 with TRBJ2-2; TRBD1 matches 10 bases. The clonotype comes from a man between 60 and 70 years old with acute or convalescent COVID-19. This chain's CDR3 is CASSDRDRGTGELFF. The CDR3 coding sequence is TGTGCCAGCAGCGACCGGGACAGGGGTACCGGGGAGCTGTTTTTT.